The 19 T cell receptor beta chains listed next were all sequenced from one sample in a study of OX40 agonist ivuxolimab in advanced cancers. Only in-frame clones appear in the TCRdb table, and some are missing; sequencing was by immunoSEQ multiplex PCR. The sample shows roughly 60,000 clones, 70% to 90% of them seen only once. Material: CD4+ or CD8+ T cells sorted from blood, obtained in a trial of the OX40 agonist ivuxolimab. Source of these receptors: an adult with an advanced solid tumor such as melanoma, head and neck, liver or kidney cancer.

The chain carries TRBV9 and TRBJ2-3, with D perhaps TRBD2 (5 bases). This CDR3 spans 15 amino acids. V was pared by 0 bases and J by 6 bases, with 14 bases between. CDR1 is SGDLS, CDR2 YYNGEE, per germline. This chain's CDR3 is CASSVEGSRDDTQYF. CDR3 in DNA: TGTGCCAGCAGCGTAGAGGGTAGCCGGGATGATACGCAGTATTTT.

J is TRBJ1-1 and V is TRBV2, with D hard to call. Trimming removed 4 bases from V and 0 bases from J, with 6 bases in between. The germline CDR1 and CDR2 sequences are SNHLY and FYNNEI. The CDR3 consists of 13 residues. CDR3 amino acids: CASSGGLNTEAFF. In DNA, the CDR3 is TGTGCCAGCAGTGGGGGTTTGAACACTGAAGCTTTCTTT. Together with reference TRBV2 and TRBJ1-1, the CDR3 gives the full variable domain: EPEVTQTPSHQVTQMGQEVILRCVPISNHLYFYWYRQILGQKVEFLVSFYNNEISEKSEIFDDQFSVERPDGSNFTLKIRSTKLEDSAMYFCASSGGLNTEAFFGQGTRLTVV.

The V and J genes are TRBV18 and TRBJ2-2, with a weak D call TRBD1 (6 bases). The CDR3 has 16 residues. V lost 3 bases and J 0 bases, leaving 11 bases between the germline ends. CDR1 is KGHSH and CDR2 is LQKENI in the germline V gene. This chain's CDR3 is CASSPPQGSNTGELFF. CDR3 DNA: TGTGCCAGCTCACCTCCTCAGGGGTCGAACACCGGGGAGCTGTTTTTT.

This clone appeared a single time. The chain joins TRBV28 to TRBJ2-5; D possibly uses TRBD1 or TRBD2 (6 bases each). The ends were cut back, 6 bases at V and 5 bases at J, with 13 bases in the middle. This CDR3 region has 13 residues. In germline, CDR1 is MDHEN, CDR2 SYDVKM. The CDR3 protein is CASSGPGAETQYF. CDR3 bases: TGTGCCAGCAGCGGTCCGGGGGCGGAGACCCAGTACTTC.

V gene TRBV6-1 combines with J gene TRBJ1-1; a weak D match, TRBD1 (6 bases). V dropped 8 bases and J dropped 0 bases, with 13 bases sitting between them. CDR3 length: 14 residues. The germline CDR1 and CDR2 sequences are MNHNS and SASEGT. CDR3 nucleotide sequence: TGTGCCAGCGGTAGGGACAACTTGAACACTGAAGCTTTCTTT. Its protein product is CASGRDNLNTEAFF.

The V and J genes are TRBV2 and TRBJ2-5, with D maybe TRBD1 (5 bases). The CDR3 is 11 amino acids. CDR1 and CDR2 from the germline V gene are SNHLY and FYNNEI. V lost 11 bases, J lost 2 bases, and 9 bases lay in between. CDR3 sequence (DNA): TGTGCCTGGGGCAGACAAGAGACCCAGTACTTC. Translated, it gives CAWGRQETQYF.

The chain employs TRBV10-2 and TRBJ2-7; perhaps TRBD2 as D (6 bases). The germline CDR1 and CDR2 sequences are WSHSY and SAAADI. This CDR3 has 15 residues. V dropped 3 bases and J dropped 1 base, with 13 bases sitting between them. CDR3 in amino acids: CASSDWRDVSYEQYF. The CDR3 bases are TGCGCCAGCAGTGACTGGCGGGACGTATCCTACGAGCAGTACTTC.

The chain links TRBV5-1 to TRBJ2-7, with 9 nucleotides matching TRBD1. Germline assignment: CDR1 SGHRS and CDR2 YFSETQ. J was trimmed by 6 bases and V by 2 bases; bases with no gene match: 6. The CDR3 runs to 14 residues. CDR3 protein: CASSLRQGGSEQYF. As DNA, the CDR3 is TGCGCCAGCAGCTTAAGACAGGGGGGCTCCGAGCAGTACTTC.

The chain employs TRBV14 and TRBJ2-3; 7 nucleotides match TRBD2. The CDR3 is 17 amino acids. Germline CDR1 and CDR2: SGHDN and FVKESK. V was pared by 4 bases and J by 4 bases, with 14 bases of the junction left unmatched. The chain's CDR3 is CASSRVPRAGVSDTQYF. The DNA for the CDR3 is TGTGCCAGCAGCCGCGTACCAAGGGCGGGAGTCTCAGATACGCAGTATTTT.

The chain combines TRBV19 with TRBJ2-3; 11 positions agree with TRBD1. V shed 5 bases, J shed 3 bases, and the junction held 13 bases outside the gene matches. There are 18 residues in the CDR3. CDR1 is LNHDA and CDR2 is SQIVND in the germline V gene (reference sequence). The CDR3 bases are TGTGCCAGTAGTCGAAGGGGGACAGGGGGAATGGAAACAGATACGCAGTATTTT. Protein: CASSRRGTGGMETDTQYF.

In its sample, this clone was seen a few times. This sequence joins TRBV2 and TRBJ1-4; D remains ambiguous. This CDR3 has 11 amino acids. Trimming took off 5 bases at V and 7 bases at J, with 5 bases between the two ends. The germline CDR1 and CDR2 sequences are SNHLY and FYNNEI. Here the CDR3 DNA reads TGTGCCAGCAGTTTCGCTGAAAAACTGTTTTTT. Residues: CASSFAEKLFF.

This clone was recorded only once. The CDR3, as DNA: TGTGCCAGCAGCCACTCACAGCGGGCGTCTGTGGATACGCAGTATTTT. Amino acids: CASSHSQRASVDTQYF. The gene calls are TRBV5-8 and TRBJ2-3; a possible D gene is TRBD2 (6 bases). Trimming cost V 4 bases and J 6 bases, with 21 bases left between them. This CDR3 comprises 16 residues. Germline V lookup: CDR1 SGHTS, CDR2 YDEGEE. Together with reference TRBV5-8 and TRBJ2-3, the CDR3 gives the full variable domain: EAGVTQSPTHLIKTRGQQATLRCSPISGHTSVYWYQQALGLGLQFLLWYDEGEERNRGNFPPRFSGRQFPNYSSELNVNALELEDSALYLCASSHSQRASVDTQYFGPGTRLTVL.

The chain combines TRBV18 with TRBJ1-1; no reliable D call. The CDR3 is 15 amino acids. V lost 4 bases to trimming and J lost 0 bases, with 12 bases between them. Germline lookup yields CDR1 KGHSH and CDR2 LQKENI. In DNA, the CDR3 is TGTGCCAGCTCACTAACGACGGGTCTGAACACTGAAGCTTTCTTT. It encodes CASSLTTGLNTEAFF.

The J gene is TRBJ1-2, the V gene TRBV6-6; D is unresolved. This CDR3 contains 13 residues. The germline CDR1 and CDR2 sequences are MNHNY and SVGAGI (reference sequence). V was shortened by 0 bases and J by 8 bases, with 10 bases between the two germline ends. DNA for the CDR3: TGTGCCAGCAGTTACTCTAACGGGGAAGGCTACACCTTC. Translation: CASSYSNGEGYTF.

The chain combines TRBV11-2 with TRBJ1-1; the D is unclear. The CDR3 totals 13 residues. In germline, CDR1 is SGHAT, CDR2 FQNNGV. V lost 10 bases to trimming and J lost 4 bases, with 16 bases between them. The CDR3 bases are TGTGCCACCTCGGAGAGACTGAGCACTGAAGCTTTCTTT. It translates to CATSERLSTEAFF.

CDR3 region: CASNRPNTGELFF. In DNA, the CDR3 is TGTGCCAGCAATCGCCCTAACACCGGGGAGCTGTTTTTT. This chain joins TRBV28 and TRBJ2-2; D not certain. This CDR3 is 13 amino acids long. The germline gives CDR1 MDHEN, CDR2 SYDVKM. V lost 7 bases and J 2 bases, leaving 8 bases between the germline ends.

In regard to this clone: An end of the junction differs from the germline gene, which may be a read error. The CDR3 is CASSLGGDETQYF. For the CDR3, the DNA is TGTGCTAGCAGCTTGGGGGGGGATGAGACCCAGTACTTC. This chain joins TRBV7-7 and TRBJ2-5; 7 positions match TRBD2. The CDR3 consists of 13 residues. Germline CDR1 SSHAT, CDR2 FNYEAQ (reference sequence).

This chain connects TRBV30 to TRBJ1-5; D unclear. The CDR3 is 12 amino acids. Trimming took 5 bases from V and 4 from J, leaving 9 bases between them. Germline assignment: CDR1 GTSNPN and CDR2 SVGIG (reference sequence). CDR3 sequence (DNA): TGTGCCTGGTCCAGGAATAATCAGCCCCAGCATTTT. Its protein product is CAWSRNNQPQHF.

This clone was observed once. The chain uses TRBV28 and TRBJ2-5; 12 bases line up with TRBD2. The CDR3 is made up of 18 amino acids. Looked up from germline, CDR1 is MDHEN and CDR2 is SYDVKM. V shed 5 bases and J 5 bases; nucleotides not matched to a gene: 15. The CDR3 reads CASSPLPRASGRGETQYF. The CDR3 DNA sequence: TGTGCCAGCAGTCCCCTCCCCCGGGCTAGCGGGAGGGGGGAGACCCAGTACTTC.